Below, 10 T cell receptor beta chains from the same sample are listed, as sequenced in a study of human T cells and chemical hapten exposure. TCRdb passed the RACE reads through MiXCR, listing each CDR3 protein once. The sample lists around 130,000 distinct CDR3 sequences, approximately 9% occurring once. This sample's time point: healthy volunteer bleed at 2 weeks. Blood, whole and unfractionated, served as the source for total RNA extraction. Sequencing input: whole blood. The receptor set was obtained from a male donor in good health. Some clones in this sample may be carry-over from other donors' samples.

The chain uses TRBV25-1 and TRBJ2-2, with 9 bases that match TRBD1. The germline CDR1 and CDR2 sequences are MGHDK and SYGVNS. The CDR3 contains 16 residues. Germline trimming cut 5 bases from V and 6 bases from J; bases unmatched to any gene: 10. In DNA form, the CDR3 reads TGTGCCAGCAGTTCTCCCGGGACAGGGATACCCGGGGAGCTGTTTTTT. Translation: CASSSPGTGIPGELFF.

This clonotype has ten or more counts. This rearrangement joins TRBV6-6 to TRBJ2-3; 9 nucleotides agree with TRBD2. Germline V gives CDR1 MNHNY, CDR2 SVGAGI (reference sequence). The V gene end was trimmed by 7 bases and the J gene end by 6 bases; junction bases not matched to a gene: 11. CDR3 size: 15 residues. The CDR3 sequence: CASMLVRGGPDTQYF. CDR3 DNA sequence: TGTGCCAGCATGTTAGTGCGGGGGGGCCCCGATACGCAGTATTTT.

This clonotype came up many times. The rearrangement joins TRBV29-1 to TRBJ2-7, with TRBD1 matching 9 bases. Germline loops: CDR1 SQVTM, CDR2 ANQGSEA. Trimming took 2 bases from V and 4 from J; bases not matched to a gene: 3. CDR3 length equals 13 residues. The CDR3 DNA reads as TGCAGCGTTGAAACAGGGGGCGCGTACGAGCAGTACTTC. Translating it yields CSVETGGAYEQYF.

This clonotype has more than one count but fewer than ten. The chain carries TRBV20-1 and TRBJ1-1; D not resolved. Between the trimmed V and J ends, which lost 5 bases and 1 base, there was a span of 14 bases. CDR1 is DFQATT, CDR2 SNEGSKA, per germline (reference sequence). CDR3 size: 14 residues. The CDR3 region is CSALPRLTNTEAFF. The CDR3 coding sequence is TGCAGTGCTCTGCCCCGACTGACGAACACTGAAGCTTTCTTT.

This clonotype has at least ten counts. The chain is built from TRBV10-3 and TRBJ1-2; D gene unclear. This CDR3 region has 15 residues. Germline lookup yields CDR1 ENHRY and CDR2 SYGVKD. The V gene lost 2 bases and the J gene lost 4 bases, with 14 bases spanning the gap. CDR3 loop: CAISEPEWGTYGYTF. The CDR3, as DNA: TGTGCCATCAGTGAGCCTGAGTGGGGAACCTATGGCTACACCTTC.

This clonotype was recorded at least ten times. The chain uses TRBV4-1 and TRBJ1-5; 10 bases agree with TRBD1. Germline V gives CDR1 MGHRA, CDR2 YSYEKL. This CDR3 contains 15 residues. With V trimmed by 6 bases and J by 5 bases, 7 bases remained unmatched. The CDR3 sequence: CASSPTGTGDQPQHF. The CDR3, as DNA: TGCGCCAGCAGTCCCACAGGGACAGGGGATCAGCCCCAGCATTTT.

The sample holds a few counts of this clonotype. The chain has TRBV12-3 or TRBV12-4 and TRBJ2-1; D is possibly TRBD2 (6 bases). This CDR3 spans 16 amino acids. V dropped 4 bases and J dropped 0 bases, with 13 bases sitting between them. CDR3 nucleotide sequence: TGTGCCAGCAGTTCCCGCGCTAGCGCCTCCTACAATGAGCAGTTCTTC. Translating gives CASSSRASASYNEQFF.

The chain employs TRBV6-1 and TRBJ1-6; no clear D gene. Between the trimmed V and J ends, which lost 7 bases and 7 bases, there was a span of 8 bases. CDR1 MNHNS and CDR2 SASEGT come from the germline V gene. The CDR3 is 12 residues long. CDR3 region: CASMRRNSPLHF. The CDR3 DNA is TGTGCCAGCATGAGGCGGAATTCACCCCTCCACTTT.

This clonotype was seen a handful of times. The gene calls are TRBV20-1 and TRBJ1-3; D possibly corresponds to TRBD1 (5 bases). The ends were cut back, 5 bases at V and 4 bases at J, with 12 bases in the middle. Germline V gene lookup returns CDR1 DFQATT and CDR2 SNEGSKA (reference sequence). CDR3 length: 13 residues. The CDR3 nucleotides are TGCAGTGCTTCCAGGGACGCGGGAAACACCATATATTTT. It yields the protein CSASRDAGNTIYF.

This chain uses TRBV9 with TRBJ2-5; no firm D call. The V end lost 0 bases, the J end lost 2 bases, and 5 bases lay between the germline ends. Germline V lookup: CDR1 SGDLS, CDR2 YYNGEE. The CDR3 covers 13 residues. The DNA for the CDR3 is TGTGCCAGCAGCGTAGGTCTTCAAGAGACCCAGTACTTC. This gives the protein CASSVGLQETQYF.